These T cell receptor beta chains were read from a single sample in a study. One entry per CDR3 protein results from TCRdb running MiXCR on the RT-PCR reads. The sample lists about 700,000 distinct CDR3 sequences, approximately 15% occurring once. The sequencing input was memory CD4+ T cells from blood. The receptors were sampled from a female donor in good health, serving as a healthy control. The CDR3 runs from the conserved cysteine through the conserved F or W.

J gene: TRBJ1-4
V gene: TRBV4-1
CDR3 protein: CASSQDARGNEKLFF

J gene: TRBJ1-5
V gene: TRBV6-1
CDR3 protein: CASSELESGQPQHF

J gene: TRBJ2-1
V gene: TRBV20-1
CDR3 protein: CSASSSGVRYNEQFF

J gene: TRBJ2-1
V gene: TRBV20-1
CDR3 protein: CSARDPGGSYNEQFF

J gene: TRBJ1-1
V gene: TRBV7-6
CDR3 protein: CASSRAGMNTEAFF

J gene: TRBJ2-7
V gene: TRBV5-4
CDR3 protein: CASSFMPSYEQYF

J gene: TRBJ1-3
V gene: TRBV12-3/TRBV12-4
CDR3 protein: CASSLLGTSGKGNTIYF

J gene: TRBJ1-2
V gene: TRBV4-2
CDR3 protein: CASSQDFTGGYTF

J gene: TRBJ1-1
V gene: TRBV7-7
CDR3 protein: CASSLDESTEAFF

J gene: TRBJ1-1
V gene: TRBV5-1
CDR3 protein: CASSLPLGNTEAFF

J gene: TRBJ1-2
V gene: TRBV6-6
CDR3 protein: CASNLGGVRYGYTF

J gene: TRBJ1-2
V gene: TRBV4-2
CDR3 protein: CASSQDWRWGDGGYTF

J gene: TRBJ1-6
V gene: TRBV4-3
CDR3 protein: CASSLRAGTYNSPLHF

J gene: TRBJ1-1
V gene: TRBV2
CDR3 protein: CASSSQRMNTEAFF

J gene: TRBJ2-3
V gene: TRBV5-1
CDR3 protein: CASSLGVGGHTDTQYF

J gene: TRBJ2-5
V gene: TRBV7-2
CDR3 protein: CASSLNFPETQYF

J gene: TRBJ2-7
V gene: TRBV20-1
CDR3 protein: CSATKGQGSYEQYF

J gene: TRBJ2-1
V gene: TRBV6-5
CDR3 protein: CASRGGYNEQFF

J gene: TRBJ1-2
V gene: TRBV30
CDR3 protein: CAWSVGTALGYTF

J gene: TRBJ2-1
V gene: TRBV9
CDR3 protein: CASSLGGLAGVGEQFF

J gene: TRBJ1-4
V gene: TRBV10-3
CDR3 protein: CATQDRTNEKLFF

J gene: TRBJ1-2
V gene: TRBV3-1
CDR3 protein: CASRDASANYGYTF

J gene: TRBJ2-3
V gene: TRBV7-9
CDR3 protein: CASSLDGLATQYF

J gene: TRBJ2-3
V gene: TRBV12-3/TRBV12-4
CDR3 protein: CASNLWGQGLSDTQYF

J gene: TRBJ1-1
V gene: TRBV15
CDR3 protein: CATSRGTGYSWTEAFF

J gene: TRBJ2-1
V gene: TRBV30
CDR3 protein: CAWSVTLAGVGEQFF

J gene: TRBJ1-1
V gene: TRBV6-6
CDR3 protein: CASSYSAGGMVTEAFF

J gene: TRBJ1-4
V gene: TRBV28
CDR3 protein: CASSQAGTGPEKLFF

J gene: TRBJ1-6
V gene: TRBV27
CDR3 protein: CASSLLTGGSYNSPLHF

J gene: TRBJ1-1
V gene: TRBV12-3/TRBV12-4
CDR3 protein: CASSLVPRNTEAFF

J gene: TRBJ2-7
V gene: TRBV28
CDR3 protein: CASSPPSGTGVNEQYF

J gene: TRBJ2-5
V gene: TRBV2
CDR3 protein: CASRVVQETQYF

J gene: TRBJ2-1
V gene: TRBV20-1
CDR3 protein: CSAPRLAGDRRGEQFF

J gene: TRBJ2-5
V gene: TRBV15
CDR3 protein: CATSRGRKETQYF

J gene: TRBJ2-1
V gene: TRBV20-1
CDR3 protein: CSARDPNEQFF

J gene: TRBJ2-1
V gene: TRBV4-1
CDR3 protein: CASSNRARDAAVNEQFF

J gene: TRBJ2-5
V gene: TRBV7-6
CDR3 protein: CASSFMGLAGETQYF

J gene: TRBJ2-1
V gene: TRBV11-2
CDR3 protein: CASSLGSGSTDEQFF

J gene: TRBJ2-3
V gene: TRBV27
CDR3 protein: CASSFRPPGLAGTDTQYF

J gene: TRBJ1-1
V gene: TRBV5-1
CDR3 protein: CASSLEGAANTEAFF

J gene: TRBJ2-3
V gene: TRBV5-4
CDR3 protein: CASSPAGGTQYF

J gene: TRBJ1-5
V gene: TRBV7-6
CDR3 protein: CASSLEDRGSYEHF

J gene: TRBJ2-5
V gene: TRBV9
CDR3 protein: CASNISPGRTQETQYF

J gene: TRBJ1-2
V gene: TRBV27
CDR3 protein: CASSLWGQSNYGYTF

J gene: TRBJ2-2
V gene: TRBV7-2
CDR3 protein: CASSPGPKNTGELFF

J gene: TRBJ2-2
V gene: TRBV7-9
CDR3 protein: CASSLRFGRLNTGELFF

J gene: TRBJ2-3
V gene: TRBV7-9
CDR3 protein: CASSLALSAGASSDTQYF

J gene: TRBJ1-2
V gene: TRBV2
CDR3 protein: CASRDRNYGYTF

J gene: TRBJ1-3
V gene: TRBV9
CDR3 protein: CASSVALGNTIYF

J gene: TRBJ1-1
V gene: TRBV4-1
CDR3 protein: CASSQPGQSGEAFF

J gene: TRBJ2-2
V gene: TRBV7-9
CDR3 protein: CASSLPARTGELFF